The 27 T cell receptor beta chains reported below all come from one sample, sequenced in a study of blood T cell repertoires in COVID-19. Method: immunoSEQ multiplex PCR; TCRdb's copy keeps in-frame clones and lacks some. Counted here are about 330,000 clones, under 95% occurring once; the ten biggest clones make up less than 20%. Sequencing was performed on PBMCs or T cells enriched from blood (not recorded which). The receptors shown here come from a woman in her thirties who had recovered from COVID-19.

The rearrangement joins TRBV6-5 to TRBJ1-1, with no clear D. CDR3 length equals 14 residues. Germline-derived CDR1 and CDR2 are MNHEY and SVGAGI. V gave up 5 bases and J gave up 5 bases, with 15 bases separating them. The CDR3 DNA follows: TGTGCCAGCAGTAAACTCGGAGGGTGGACTGAAGCTTTCTTT. Translation: CASSKLGGWTEAFF.

The chain recombines TRBV29-1 with TRBJ1-2; possibly TRBD1 for D (6 bases). V was pared by 1 base and J by 8 bases, with 17 bases between. CDR1 is SQVTM, CDR2 ANQGSEA, per germline. The CDR3 runs to 14 residues. The CDR3 protein is CSVEGRGFSDGYTF. The CDR3 region has the DNA TGCAGCGTTGAAGGCAGGGGTTTTTCTGACGGCTACACCTTC.

The rearrangement joins TRBV30 to TRBJ1-3; the D gene is possibly TRBD1 (5 bases). The CDR3 has 12 residues. Germline CDR1 is GTSNPN and CDR2 is SVGIG (reference sequence). Trimming stripped 6 bases from V and 0 bases from J, with 6 bases between. The CDR3 loop is CACQGSGNTIYF. CDR3 nucleotides: TGTGCCTGCCAGGGCTCTGGAAACACCATATATTTT.

The chain links TRBV5-1 to TRBJ2-5; D call uncertain. CDR1 is SGHRS, CDR2 YFSETQ, per germline. Trimming took 2 bases from V and 7 from J, leaving 9 bases between them. The CDR3 runs to 12 residues. The CDR3 reads CASSFERRTQYF. Here the CDR3 DNA reads TGCGCCAGCAGCTTTGAAAGGAGGACCCAGTACTTC. Drawing the rest from reference TRBV5-1 and TRBJ2-5, the complete variable domain is KAGVTQTPRYLIKTRGQQVTLSCSPISGHRSVSWYQQTPGQGLQFLFEYFSETQRNKGNFPGRFSGRQFSNSRSEMNVSTLELGDSALYLCASSFERRTQYFGPGTRLLVL.

The chain uses TRBV2 and TRBJ2-1, with D possibly TRBD1 on 6 matching bases. The CDR3 is 12 residues long. CDR1 is SNHLY, CDR2 FYNNEI, per germline. Trimming shortened V by 6 bases and J by 14 bases, and 17 bases separated the two germline ends. This CDR3 reads CASSLQTGTEFF. The CDR3 DNA follows: TGTGCCAGCAGCTTACAAACAGGGACGGAGTTCTTC.

The rearrangement uses TRBV28 and TRBJ1-2; 8 bases line up with TRBD1. Germline V gene lookup returns CDR1 MDHEN and CDR2 SYDVKM. V was clipped by 7 bases and J by 7 bases; unmatched bases: 8. This CDR3 spans 13 amino acids. CDR3 amino acids: CASTFRQGTGYTF. DNA of the CDR3: TGTGCCAGCACCTTCCGACAGGGGACTGGCTACACCTTC.

This chain uses TRBV2 with TRBJ1-1; TRBD1 aligns across 7 bases. CDR1 is SNHLY and CDR2 is FYNNEI in the germline V gene. Trimming cost V 8 bases and J 0 bases; bases outside gene matches: 6. The CDR3 sequence is 14 residues long. DNA of the CDR3: TGTGCCAGCTCCACGGGACAGCTGAACACTGAAGCTTTCTTT. This codes for CASSTGQLNTEAFF. Complete variable domain (other parts from reference TRBV2 and TRBJ1-1): EPEVTQTPSHQVTQMGQEVILRCVPISNHLYFYWYRQILGQKVEFLVSFYNNEISEKSEIFDDQFSVERPDGSNFTLKIRSTKLEDSAMYFCASSTGQLNTEAFFGQGTRLTVV.

There are a few counts of this clone. The chain couples TRBV3-1 (or the pseudogene TRBV3-2) to TRBJ1-6; D is unclear. Deletions cut 2 bases from V and 7 bases from J, with 6 bases between. The CDR3 is made up of 13 amino acids. Germline V gene data show CDR1 as LGHDT and CDR2 as YNNKEL (reference sequence). The CDR3, as DNA: TGTGCCAGCAGCCAATCACAGAATTCACCCCTCCACTTT. Residues: CASSQSQNSPLHF.

The chain joins TRBV11-2 to TRBJ2-4, with TRBD1 matching 7 bases. The CDR3 loop spans 16 amino acids. Losses at the gene ends were 6 bases for V and 3 bases for J; bases not matched to a gene: 11. Germline V gives CDR1 SGHAT, CDR2 FQNNGV. The CDR3 bases are TGTGCCAGCAGACCGACAGGGAAGGATAGCAAAAACATTCAGTACTTC. This translates into CASRPTGKDSKNIQYF.

The gene calls are TRBV18 and TRBJ1-1; 9 bases fit TRBD1. The V gene end was trimmed by 6 bases and the J gene end by 3 bases; junction bases not matched to a gene: 8. Germline V gene data show CDR1 as KGHSH and CDR2 as LQKENI. The CDR3 spans 15 residues. CDR3 in amino acids: CASSQGQGTYTEAFF. Written as DNA, the CDR3 is TGTGCCAGCTCCCAGGGACAGGGCACGTACACTGAAGCTTTCTTT.

The rearrangement uses TRBV4-2 and TRBJ2-2; 12 bases align to TRBD2. This CDR3 spans 18 amino acids. Germline loops: CDR1 LGHNA, CDR2 YNFKEQ. The junction had 6 bases not matched to a gene; V was cut back by 1 base and J by 3 bases. DNA for the CDR3: TGTGCCAGCAGCCAAGCCCCACTAGCGGGAGGACACACCGGGGAGCTGTTTTTT. It yields the protein CASSQAPLAGGHTGELFF.

The chain joins TRBV12-3 or TRBV12-4 to TRBJ1-2; 7 nucleotides line up with TRBD1. V was pared by 6 bases and J by 3 bases, with 4 bases of the junction left unmatched. The length of the CDR3 is 13 residues. CDR3 amino acids: CASSRGTDYGYTF. CDR3 nucleotide sequence: TGTGCCAGCAGCCGCGGGACAGACTATGGCTACACCTTC.

This clone has more than one count but fewer than ten. The chain uses TRBV19 and TRBJ1-1, with TRBD1 matching over 9 bases. This CDR3 region has 15 residues. Per germline, CDR1 LNHDA and CDR2 SQIVND (reference sequence). After removal of 5 bases from V and 1 base from J, the junction contained 5 bases not matched to a gene. The CDR3 nucleotides read TGTGCCAGTAGTCTCCACAGGGGGCAGAACACTGAAGCTTTCTTT. Translation: CASSLHRGQNTEAFF.

The CDR3 spells CASSFLTPYRYEQYF. DNA for the CDR3: TGTGCCAGCAGTTTCCTGACTCCTTATCGGTACGAGCAGTACTTC. The chain joins TRBV27 to TRBJ2-7, with D unresolved. Per the germline V gene, CDR1 is MNHEY and CDR2 is SMNVEV (reference sequence). The length of the CDR3 is 15 residues. Trimming removed 3 bases from V and 4 bases from J, with 16 bases in between.

The chain uses TRBV6-1 and TRBJ1-5, with no clear D. V lost 1 base, J lost 7 bases, and 14 bases lay in between. CDR1 and CDR2 (germline): MNHNS, SASEGT. This CDR3 contains 15 residues. The CDR3 here is CASSEVRISGQPQHF. CDR3 sequence (DNA): TGTGCCAGCAGTGAAGTTCGAATATCGGGGCAGCCCCAGCATTTT.

V gene TRBV7-9 combines with J gene TRBJ2-7, with 8 bases lining up with TRBD2. V gave up 3 bases and J gave up 2 bases; unmatched junction bases: 6. CDR1 SEHNR and CDR2 FQNEAQ come from the germline V gene (reference sequence). The CDR3 has 15 residues. The CDR3 DNA sequence: TGTGCCAGCAGCTTCGGCAGCGGGAGACCCTACGAGCAGTACTTC. Amino acids: CASSFGSGRPYEQYF.

The chain links TRBV28 to TRBJ1-3; D call uncertain. Germline CDR1 is MDHEN and CDR2 is SYDVKM. The CDR3 covers 15 residues. Trimming stripped 3 bases from V and 0 bases from J, with 9 bases between. This CDR3 reads CASSLAVASGNTIYF. The CDR3 nucleotides are TGTGCCAGCAGTTTGGCAGTGGCCTCTGGAAACACCATATATTTT.

The chain links TRBV9 to TRBJ2-3; maybe TRBD2 (7 bases). The germline gives CDR1 SGDLS, CDR2 YYNGEE. V lost 4 bases and J 2 bases, leaving 14 bases between the germline ends. The CDR3 extends over 15 amino acids. CDR3 nucleotides: TGTGCCAGCAGCCCCGGAGGGGGGGACACAGATACGCAGTATTTT. Encoded protein: CASSPGGGDTDTQYF.

This clone appeared once. The V and J genes are TRBV12-3 or TRBV12-4 and TRBJ2-3; no clear D gene. This CDR3 is 10 amino acids long. V shed 5 bases and J shed 6 bases, with 3 bases lying between them. CDR3 amino acids: CASSLDTQYF. The CDR3 DNA sequence: TGTGCCAGCAGTCTTGATACGCAGTATTTT.

The chain has TRBV28 and TRBJ1-1; D is possibly TRBD1 (5 bases). This CDR3 spans 14 amino acids. V was clipped by 7 bases and J by 2 bases, with 14 bases between them. Germline V gene data show CDR1 as MDHEN and CDR2 as SYDVKM. The CDR3 loop is CASKNRGGNTEAFF. DNA of the CDR3: TGTGCCAGCAAGAACCGCGGGGGTAACACTGAAGCTTTCTTT.

The chain recombines TRBV24-1 with TRBJ2-2, with TRBD2 matching 9 bases. The CDR3 extends over 16 amino acids. V shed 3 bases and J 1 base; nucleotides not matched to a gene: 2. The germline CDR1 and CDR2 sequences are KGHDR and SFDVKD. CDR3 protein: CATSDPTSGNTGELFF. CDR3 nucleotides: TGTGCCACCAGTGATCCGACTAGCGGGAACACCGGGGAGCTGTTTTTT.

The rearrangement links TRBV28 to TRBJ1-2; TRBD1 matches 8 bases. Trimming took 3 bases from V and 0 from J; bases not matched to a gene: 3. The CDR3 has 15 amino acids. Germline V gene data show CDR1 as MDHEN and CDR2 as SYDVKM. Here the CDR3 reads CASSFDRGANYGYTF. CDR3 in DNA: TGTGCCAGCAGTTTCGACAGGGGTGCTAACTATGGCTACACCTTC.

V is TRBV28 and J is TRBJ1-2, with TRBD1 matching over 8 bases. The CDR3 extends over 15 amino acids. With 8 bases clipped from V and 6 bases from J, the junction kept 14 bases outside the gene matches. The germline CDR1 and CDR2 sequences are MDHEN and SYDVKM. CDR3: CASFRPDRALHGYTF. CDR3 sequence (DNA): TGTGCCAGCTTCCGCCCGGACAGGGCCCTGCATGGCTACACCTTC.

V and J are TRBV21-1 and TRBJ1-1; the D call of TRBD1 is as the table states it, not checked on the DNA. TRBV21-1 is listed as a pseudogene. The CDR3 loop spans 14 amino acids. CDR3 sequence reads: CASSTQGATTEAFF. CDR3 DNA sequence: TGTGCCAGCAGCACCCAGGGTGCGACCACTGAAGCTTTCTTT.

The chain employs TRBV6-2 or TRBV6-3 and TRBJ1-2; 7 nucleotides match TRBD1. Germline-derived CDR1 and CDR2 are MNHEY and SVGEGT. The CDR3 runs to 13 residues. J was trimmed by 6 bases and V by 5 bases; bases with no gene match: 6. The CDR3 DNA reads TGTGCCAGCAGTACCCCGGGACAGAATGGCTACACCTTC. Translation: CASSTPGQNGYTF.

The chain recombines TRBV7-3 with TRBJ2-1; 10 bases align to TRBD2. Trimming cost V 2 bases and J 7 bases; bases outside gene matches: 14. CDR3 length: 18 amino acids. CDR1 SGHTA and CDR2 FQGTGA come from the germline V gene. CDR3 loop: CASSLRSKAGGPGNEQFF. In DNA form, the CDR3 reads TGTGCCAGCAGCTTACGGTCAAAAGCGGGAGGGCCGGGGAATGAGCAGTTCTTC.

The CDR3 DNA follows: TGCGCCAGCAGCTTGGGGCAGGGGGCGGGCTCACCCCTCCACTTT. Protein product: CASSLGQGAGSPLHF. The chain is built from TRBV5-1 and TRBJ1-6; 8 bases match TRBD1. The CDR3 covers 15 residues. J was trimmed by 10 bases and V by 0 bases; bases with no gene match: 6. Looked up from germline, CDR1 is SGHRS and CDR2 is YFSETQ. Combining the CDR3 with reference TRBV5-1 and TRBJ1-6 gives the whole variable domain KAGVTQTPRYLIKTRGQQVTLSCSPISGHRSVSWYQQTPGQGLQFLFEYFSETQRNKGNFPGRFSGRQFSNSRSEMNVSTLELGDSALYLCASSLGQGAGSPLHFGNGTRLTVT.